This section outlines one T cell receptor beta chain sequence together with its context. The antigen is not known. The CDR3 is 13 residues long. The germline V gene has CDR1 SGHNT and CDR2 YYREEE (reference sequence). Unmatched junction bases numbered 3, after V lost 4 bases and J lost 3 bases. The record originates from a study of beta chain features in type 1 diabetes. Findings and limits, study-wide: Researchers report that Type 1 diabetes patients had moderately but significantly shorter TCRB CDR3s across all four CD4+ subsets. A pattern of fewer insertions and more deletions at VDJ junctions was seen in type 1 diabetes patients.

About 116 mL of blood, on average, came from one heparinised draw per donor. CD4+ naive, central memory, regulatory and stem cell-like memory subsets were isolated by sorting on CD45RO/CCR7/CD25/CD127/CD95/CD27. Reverse transcription of all isolated RNA meant that expressed TCRB transcripts were sequenced. Sequenced by immunoSEQ multiplex PCR; TCRdb stores in-frame clones only, minus some. The top ten hold over 0.01% of the sample, which has 250,000 to 300,000 clones, approximately 24% seen once. The specimen was naive CD4+ T cells from blood. The chain has TRBV5-4 and TRBJ2-5, with 7 bases that match TRBD1. This TCR was recovered from a woman aged 25 to 45 with type 1 diabetes. In nucleotides, the CDR3 is TGTGCCAGCAGCGTCACAGGGGAAGAGACCCAGTACTTC. Translated, it gives CASSVTGEETQYF.